This T cell receptor (beta chain) appears in the sequencing data of a study of T-cell reconstitution after alpha-beta-depleted transplantation in children. This clonotype appeared a few times. Its specificity is not known. A TCRbeta library incorporating unique molecular identifiers was prepared. Using its own MiXCR run on the PCR reads, TCRdb lists one record per CDR3 protein. The data contain about 870,000 distinct CDR3 sequences, around 15% of them seen just once; the ten biggest clones take up approximately 4.5%. The CDR3 length is 19 residues. CDR1 is LGHNA and CDR2 is YNFKEQ in the germline V gene. The V segment lost 1 base and the J segment 0 bases; nucleotides outside the gene matches: 8. The study's findings and limits: A year had passed since transplant, and T-cell counts and diversity by then came mostly from newly produced T cells. After transplant, at about two months, alpha-beta T cells were reportedly derived from several hundred expanded graft clones. Surviving recipient T cells and thymic progenitors accounted for the high day-60 TCRbeta diversity observed in some patients.

This rearrangement joins TRBV4-2 to TRBJ2-3, with 12 bases aligning to TRBD2. The sequence derives from a male patient under 18 who had a stem cell transplant for acute lymphoblastic leukemia, so the T cells may come from the graft donor. Sequenced material: PBMCs, mostly from graft donor cells, taken 360 days after TCRalphabeta/CD19-depleted stem cell transplant. In DNA, the CDR3 is TGTGCCAGCAGCCAAGGACTAGCGGGAGACCTAGCTAGCACAGATACGCAGTATTTT. Its protein is CASSQGLAGDLASTDTQYF.